This T cell receptor beta chain was profiled in a study of beta chain features in type 1 diabetes. Study-level information: Cell yields, gender and age were similar in healthy donors and patients.

Study-level findings and limits: The study notes PCR might favor shorter templates equally in patients and controls. Fewer insertions but more deletions were seen at VDJ junctions in type 1 diabetes patients. Among all four CD4+ subsets, Type 1 diabetes patients had TCRB CDR3s that were moderately but significantly shorter.

This clone has more than one count but fewer than ten. Its antigen is still unknown. Approximately 0.11 L of blood, on average, came from one heparinised draw per donor. What was sequenced were expressed TCRB transcripts, since all of the isolated RNA had been reverse transcribed. Some clones are missing from TCRdb's copy, which holds only in-frame ones; the method was immunoSEQ multiplex PCR. The sample lists around 250,000 clones, more than 13% seen once, with 0.017% in the top ten. This receptor was obtained from a man younger than 45 with type 1 diabetes. Sequenced sample: naive CD4+ T cells from blood.

This chain's CDR3 is CASSLDGPGAEAFF. CDR3 nucleotide sequence: TGCGCCAGCAGCTTGGACGGACCCGGGGCTGAAGCTTTCTTT. The chain links TRBV5-1 to TRBJ1-1, with unresolved D. This CDR3 is built from 14 residues. V lost 0 bases to trimming and J lost 6 bases, with 12 bases between them. Germline CDR1 reads SGHRS; CDR2 reads YFSETQ.